This note documents a single T cell receptor beta chain sequence. No antigen is known for it. Cell sorting via CD45RO/CCR7/CD25/CD127/CD95/CD27 was performed to obtain CD4+ naive, central memory, regulatory and stem cell-like memory cells. Expressed TCRB transcripts were sequenced after all isolated RNA was converted to cDNA. Sequencing used immunoSEQ multiplex PCR; TCRdb keeps in-frame clones, though not all of them. The sample records 300,000 to 450,000 clones, 10% to 15% being singletons. This specimen comes from a study of beta chain features in type 1 diabetes. Points from the study as a whole: Type 1 diabetes patients had TCRB CDR3s that were shorter (moderately but significantly so) in all four CD4+ subsets.

J gave up 10 bases and V 4 bases, and 10 bases lay outside the gene matches. Germline CDR1 is SGHRS and CDR2 is YFSETQ. The CDR3 consists of 14 residues. The TCR comes from a woman younger than 30 with type 1 diabetes. Sequencing was carried out using naive CD4+ T cells from blood. This rearrangement joins TRBV5-1 to TRBJ2-1; 8 nucleotides agree with TRBD2. The CDR3 nucleotides read TGCGCCAGCAGCGTTAGCGGGGTTGCCAGGGAGCAGTTCTTC. This sequence encodes CASSVSGVAREQFF.